Following are 4 T cell receptor beta chains from one sample sequenced in a study of blood T cell repertoires in COVID-19. Only in-frame clones appear in the TCRdb table, and some are missing; sequencing was by immunoSEQ multiplex PCR. The profile shows approximately 65,000 clones, roughly 84% of them singletons. The sample consisted of peripheral blood. These receptors came from a man between 45 and 60 years old with acute or convalescent COVID-19.

The rearrangement links TRBV9 to TRBJ1-2; 7 nucleotides align to TRBD1. The CDR3 is made up of 19 amino acids. V lost 2 bases and J lost 0; bases outside the gene matches: 16. Germline V lookup: CDR1 SGDLS, CDR2 YYNGEE. The CDR3 coding sequence is TGTGCCAGCAGCGTCACCCTCGATGGGGACAGCAATGCTAACTATGGCTACACCTTC. Protein sequence: CASSVTLDGDSNANYGYTF.

This chain links TRBV9 with TRBJ2-3, with 11 bases matching TRBD2. CDR3 length: 20 amino acids. Germline-derived CDR1 and CDR2 are SGDLS and YYNGEE. J lost 0 bases, V lost 4 bases, and 16 bases had no gene match. The DNA for the CDR3 is TGTGCCAGCAGCCCAGGGCTTCCCACTAGCGGGGGACCGAGCACAGATACGCAGTATTTT. It encodes CASSPGLPTSGGPSTDTQYF.

The chain is built from TRBV11-2 and TRBJ2-5, with a possible D match to TRBD1 (6 bases). The germline V and J ends were trimmed by 2 bases and 1 base, with 11 bases remaining between them. This CDR3 has 15 residues. Germline V CDR1 and CDR2: SGHAT, FQNNGV. This CDR3 is CASSLFVGGQETQYF. CDR3 DNA: TGTGCCAGCAGCTTATTTGTAGGGGGCCAAGAGACCCAGTACTTC.

This chain links TRBV6-5 with TRBJ2-2; the D is unclear. V lost 0 bases and J 1 base, leaving 6 bases between the germline ends. CDR1 is MNHEY and CDR2 is SVGAGI in the germline V gene. The CDR3 contains 15 residues. The CDR3 DNA reads as TGTGCCAGCAGTTACTCGCGGAAGAACACCGGGGAGCTGTTTTTT. This sequence encodes CASSYSRKNTGELFF.